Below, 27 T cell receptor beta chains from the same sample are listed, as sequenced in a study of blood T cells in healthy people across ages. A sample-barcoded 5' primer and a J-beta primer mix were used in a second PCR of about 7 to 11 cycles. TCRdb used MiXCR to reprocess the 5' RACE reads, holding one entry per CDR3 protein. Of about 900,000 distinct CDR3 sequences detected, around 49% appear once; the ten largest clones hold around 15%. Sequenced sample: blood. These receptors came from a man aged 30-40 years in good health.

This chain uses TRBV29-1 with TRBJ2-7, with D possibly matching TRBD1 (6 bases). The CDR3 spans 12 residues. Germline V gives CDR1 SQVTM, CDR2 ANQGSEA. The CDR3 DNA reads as TGCAGTGCTAGGCAGGGGTCCTACGAGCAGTACTTC. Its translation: CSARQGSYEQYF.

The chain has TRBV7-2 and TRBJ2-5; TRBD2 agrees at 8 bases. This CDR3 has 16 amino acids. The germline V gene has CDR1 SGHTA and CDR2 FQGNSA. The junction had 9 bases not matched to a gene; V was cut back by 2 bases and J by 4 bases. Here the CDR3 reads CASSLLTGGARETQYF. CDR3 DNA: TGTGCCAGCAGCTTACTGACCGGGGGGGCCAGAGAGACCCAGTACTTC.

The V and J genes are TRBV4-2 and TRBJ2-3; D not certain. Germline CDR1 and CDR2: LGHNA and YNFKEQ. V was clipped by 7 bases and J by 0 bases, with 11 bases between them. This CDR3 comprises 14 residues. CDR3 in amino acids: CASTSGRSTDTQYF. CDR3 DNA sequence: TGTGCCAGCACCTCGGGCAGGAGCACAGATACGCAGTATTTT.

The CDR3 coding sequence is TGCGCCAGCAGTTCTGACAGCCGCCTCACAGATACGCAGTATTTT. Amino acids: CASSSDSRLTDTQYF. The chain links TRBV5-1 to TRBJ2-3; tentatively, D is TRBD1 (5 bases). This CDR3 is 15 amino acids long. Trimming left V 5 bases short and J 2 bases short, with 15 bases between. Germline values: CDR1 SGHRS, CDR2 YFSETQ.

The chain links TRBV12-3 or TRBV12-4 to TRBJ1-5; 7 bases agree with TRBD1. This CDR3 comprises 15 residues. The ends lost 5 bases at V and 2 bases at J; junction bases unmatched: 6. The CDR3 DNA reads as TGTGCCAGCAGTCAGACAGGGTCGGGCAATCAGCCCCAGCATTTT. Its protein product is CASSQTGSGNQPQHF.

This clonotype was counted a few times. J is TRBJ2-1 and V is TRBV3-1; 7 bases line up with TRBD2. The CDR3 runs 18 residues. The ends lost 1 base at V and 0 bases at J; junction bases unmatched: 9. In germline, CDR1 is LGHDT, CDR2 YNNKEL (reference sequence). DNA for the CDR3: TGTGCCAGCAGCCAAGTTCTCAGCGGGGACCACTCCTACAATGAGCAGTTCTTC. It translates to CASSQVLSGDHSYNEQFF.

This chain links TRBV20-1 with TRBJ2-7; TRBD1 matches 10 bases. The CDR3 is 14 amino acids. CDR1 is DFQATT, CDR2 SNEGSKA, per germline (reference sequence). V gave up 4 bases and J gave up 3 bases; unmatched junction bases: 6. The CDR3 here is CSATRGTGDYEQYF. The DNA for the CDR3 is TGCAGTGCTACGAGAGGGACAGGGGACTACGAGCAGTACTTC.

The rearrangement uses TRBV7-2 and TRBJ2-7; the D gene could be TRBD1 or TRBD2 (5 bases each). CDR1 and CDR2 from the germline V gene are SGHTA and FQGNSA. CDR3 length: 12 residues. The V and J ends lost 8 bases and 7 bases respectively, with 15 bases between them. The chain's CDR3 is CASEGPYNEQYF. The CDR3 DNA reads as TGTGCCAGCGAGGGACCATACAATGAGCAGTACTTC.

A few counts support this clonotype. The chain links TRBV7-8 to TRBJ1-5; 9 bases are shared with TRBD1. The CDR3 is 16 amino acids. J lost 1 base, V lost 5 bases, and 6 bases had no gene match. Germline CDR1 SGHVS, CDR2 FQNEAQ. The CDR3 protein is CASSQIQGASNQPQHF. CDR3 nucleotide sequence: TGTGCCAGCAGCCAAATACAGGGGGCGAGCAATCAGCCCCAGCATTTT.

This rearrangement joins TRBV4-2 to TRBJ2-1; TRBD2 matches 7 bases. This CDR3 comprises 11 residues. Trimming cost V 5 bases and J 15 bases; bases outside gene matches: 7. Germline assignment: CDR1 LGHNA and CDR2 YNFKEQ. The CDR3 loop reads CASSSGLETFF. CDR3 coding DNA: TGTGCCAGCAGCTCAGGACTAGAGACGTTCTTC.

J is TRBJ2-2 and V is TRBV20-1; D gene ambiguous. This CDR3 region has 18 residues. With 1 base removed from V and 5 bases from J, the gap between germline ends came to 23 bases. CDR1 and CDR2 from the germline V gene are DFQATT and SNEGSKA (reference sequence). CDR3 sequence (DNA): TGCAGTGCTAGAGGGGGTTATGCCTGGGCTGGGGAAACCGGGGAGCTGTTTTTT. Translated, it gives CSARGGYAWAGETGELFF.

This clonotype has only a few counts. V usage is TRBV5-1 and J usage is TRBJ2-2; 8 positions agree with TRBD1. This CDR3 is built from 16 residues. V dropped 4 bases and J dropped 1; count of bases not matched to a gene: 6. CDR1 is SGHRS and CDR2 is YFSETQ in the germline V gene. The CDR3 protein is CASSHTGTGNTGELFF. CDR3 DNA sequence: TGCGCCAGCAGCCATACCGGGACAGGGAACACCGGGGAGCTGTTTTTT. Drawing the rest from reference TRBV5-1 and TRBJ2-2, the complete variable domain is KAGVTQTPRYLIKTRGQQVTLSCSPISGHRSVSWYQQTPGQGLQFLFEYFSETQRNKGNFPGRFSGRQFSNSRSEMNVSTLELGDSALYLCASSHTGTGNTGELFFGEGSRLTVL.

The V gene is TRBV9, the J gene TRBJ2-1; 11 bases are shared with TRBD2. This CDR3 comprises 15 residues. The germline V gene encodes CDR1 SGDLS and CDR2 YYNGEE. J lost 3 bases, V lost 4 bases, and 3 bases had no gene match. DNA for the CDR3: TGTGCCAGCAGCATGGGACTAGCGGACTACAATGAGCAGTTCTTC. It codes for CASSMGLADYNEQFF.

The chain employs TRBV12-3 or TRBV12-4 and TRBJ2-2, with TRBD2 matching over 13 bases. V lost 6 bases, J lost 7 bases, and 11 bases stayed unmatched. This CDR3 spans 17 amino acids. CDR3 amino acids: CASRARIGTSGDGELFF. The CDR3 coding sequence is TGTGCCAGCAGGGCGAGGATTGGGACTAGCGGGGACGGGGAGCTGTTTTTT.

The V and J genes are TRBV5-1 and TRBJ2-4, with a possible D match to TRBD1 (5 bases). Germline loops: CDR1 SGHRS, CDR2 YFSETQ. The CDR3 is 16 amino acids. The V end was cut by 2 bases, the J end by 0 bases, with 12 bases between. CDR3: CASSLSDSIAKNIQYF. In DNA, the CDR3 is TGCGCCAGCAGCTTAAGCGACAGTATAGCCAAAAACATTCAGTACTTC.

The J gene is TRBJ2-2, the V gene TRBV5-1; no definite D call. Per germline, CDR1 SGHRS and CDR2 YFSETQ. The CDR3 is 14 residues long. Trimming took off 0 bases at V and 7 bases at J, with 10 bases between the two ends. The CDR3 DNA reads TGCGCCAGCAGCTTGGCGCGCGACAACGGGGAGCTGTTTTTT. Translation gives CASSLARDNGELFF.

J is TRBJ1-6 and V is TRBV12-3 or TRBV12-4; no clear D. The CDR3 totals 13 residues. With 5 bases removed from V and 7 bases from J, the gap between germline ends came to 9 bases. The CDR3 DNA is TGTGCCAGCAGTCTGCATGAGAATTCACCCCTCCACTTT. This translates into CASSLHENSPLHF.

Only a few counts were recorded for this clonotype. The CDR3 here is CASSLRRERTDTQYF. The CDR3 DNA reads as TGTGCCAGCAGCTTAAGGCGGGAGCGCACAGATACGCAGTATTTT. The chain has TRBV7-2 and TRBJ2-3; 7 positions match TRBD2. CDR1 is SGHTA, CDR2 FQGNSA, per germline. V was clipped by 2 bases and J by 1 base; unmatched bases: 3. The CDR3 has 15 amino acids.

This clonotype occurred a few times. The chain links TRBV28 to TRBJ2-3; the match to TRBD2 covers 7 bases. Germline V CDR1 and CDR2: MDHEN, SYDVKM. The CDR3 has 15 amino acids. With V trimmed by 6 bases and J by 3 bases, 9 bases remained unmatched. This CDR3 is CASSRPERGTDTQYF. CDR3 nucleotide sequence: TGTGCCAGCAGCAGGCCCGAGCGGGGAACAGATACGCAGTATTTT.

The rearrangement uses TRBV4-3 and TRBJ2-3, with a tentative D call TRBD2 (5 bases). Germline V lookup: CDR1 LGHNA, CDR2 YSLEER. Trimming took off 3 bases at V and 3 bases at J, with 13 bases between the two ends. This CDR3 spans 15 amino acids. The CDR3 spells CASSQELTGTDTQYF. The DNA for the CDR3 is TGCGCCAGCAGCCAGGAGTTGACGGGGACAGATACGCAGTATTTT.

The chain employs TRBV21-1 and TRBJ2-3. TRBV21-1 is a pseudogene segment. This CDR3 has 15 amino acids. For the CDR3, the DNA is TGTGCCAACAGCAACTCTGTGGTTTGGACAGATACGCAGTATTTT. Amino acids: CANSNSVVWTDTQYF.

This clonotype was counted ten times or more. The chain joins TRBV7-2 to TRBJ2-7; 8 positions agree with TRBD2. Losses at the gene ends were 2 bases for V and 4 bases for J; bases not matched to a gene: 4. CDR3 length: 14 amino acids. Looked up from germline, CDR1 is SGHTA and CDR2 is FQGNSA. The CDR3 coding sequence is TGTGCCAGCAGCTTATCCGGGGGGGCGTACGAGCAGTACTTC. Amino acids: CASSLSGGAYEQYF.

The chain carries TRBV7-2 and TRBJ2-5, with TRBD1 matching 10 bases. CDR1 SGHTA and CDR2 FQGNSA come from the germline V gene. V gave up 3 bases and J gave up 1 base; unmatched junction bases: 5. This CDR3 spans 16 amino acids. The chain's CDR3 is CASSFPRDRGQETQYF. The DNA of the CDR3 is TGTGCCAGCAGCTTCCCCCGGGACAGGGGCCAAGAGACCCAGTACTTC.

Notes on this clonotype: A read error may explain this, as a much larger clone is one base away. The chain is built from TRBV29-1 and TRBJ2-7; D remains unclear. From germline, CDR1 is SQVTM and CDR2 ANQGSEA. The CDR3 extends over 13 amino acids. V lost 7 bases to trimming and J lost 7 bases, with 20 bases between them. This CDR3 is CSGTPKGYNEQYF. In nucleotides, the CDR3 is TGCAGCGGAACCCCGAAGGGATACAATGAGCAGTACTTC.

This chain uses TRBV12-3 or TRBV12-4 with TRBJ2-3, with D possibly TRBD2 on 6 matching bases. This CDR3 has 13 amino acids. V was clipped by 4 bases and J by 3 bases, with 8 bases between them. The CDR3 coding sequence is TGTGCCAGCAGTTGCGGAGGGACAGATACGCAGTATTTT. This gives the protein CASSCGGTDTQYF.

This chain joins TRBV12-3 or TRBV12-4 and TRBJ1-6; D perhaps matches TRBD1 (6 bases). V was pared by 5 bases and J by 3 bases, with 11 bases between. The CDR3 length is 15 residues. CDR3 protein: CASSPGTYYNSPLHF. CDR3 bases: TGTGCCAGCAGTCCCGGGACATACTATAATTCACCCCTCCACTTT.

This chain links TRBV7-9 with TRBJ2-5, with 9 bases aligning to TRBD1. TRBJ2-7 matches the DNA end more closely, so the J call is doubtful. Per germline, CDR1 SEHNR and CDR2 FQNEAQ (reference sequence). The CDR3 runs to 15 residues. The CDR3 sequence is CASSQTGTGKGEQYF. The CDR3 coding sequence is TGTGCCAGCAGCCAAACCGGGACAGGGAAAGGCGAGCAGTACTTC.